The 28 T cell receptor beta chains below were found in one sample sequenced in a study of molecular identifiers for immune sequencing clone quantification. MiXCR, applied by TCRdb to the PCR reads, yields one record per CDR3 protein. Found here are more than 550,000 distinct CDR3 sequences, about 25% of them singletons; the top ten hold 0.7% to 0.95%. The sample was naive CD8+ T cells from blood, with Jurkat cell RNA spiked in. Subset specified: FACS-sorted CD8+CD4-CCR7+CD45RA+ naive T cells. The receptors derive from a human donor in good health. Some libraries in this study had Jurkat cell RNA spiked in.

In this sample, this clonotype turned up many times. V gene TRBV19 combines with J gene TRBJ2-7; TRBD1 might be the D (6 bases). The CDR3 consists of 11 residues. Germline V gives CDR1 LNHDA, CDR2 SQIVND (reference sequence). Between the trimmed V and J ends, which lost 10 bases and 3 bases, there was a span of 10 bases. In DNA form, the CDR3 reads TGTGCCACCGGACAGATCTACGAGCAGTACTTC. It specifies CATGQIYEQYF.

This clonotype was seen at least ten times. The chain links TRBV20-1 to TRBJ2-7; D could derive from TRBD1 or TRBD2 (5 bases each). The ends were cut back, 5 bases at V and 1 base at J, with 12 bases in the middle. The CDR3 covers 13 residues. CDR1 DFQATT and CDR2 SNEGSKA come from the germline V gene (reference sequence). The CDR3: CSAGDPVSYEQYF. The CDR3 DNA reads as TGCAGTGCTGGGGACCCTGTTTCCTACGAGCAGTACTTC.

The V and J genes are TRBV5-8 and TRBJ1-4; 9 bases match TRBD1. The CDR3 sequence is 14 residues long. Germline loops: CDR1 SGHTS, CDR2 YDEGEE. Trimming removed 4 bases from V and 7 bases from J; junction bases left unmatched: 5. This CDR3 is CASSQGQGSEKLFF. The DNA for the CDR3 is TGTGCCAGCAGCCAGGGACAGGGAAGTGAAAAACTGTTTTTT.

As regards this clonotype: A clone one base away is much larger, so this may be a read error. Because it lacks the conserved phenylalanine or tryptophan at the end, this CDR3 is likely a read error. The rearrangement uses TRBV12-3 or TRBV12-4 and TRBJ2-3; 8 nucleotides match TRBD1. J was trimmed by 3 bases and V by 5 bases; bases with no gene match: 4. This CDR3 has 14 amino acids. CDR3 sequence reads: CASSRQGLTDTQYL. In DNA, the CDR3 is TGTGCCAGCAGTAGACAGGGGTTAACAGATACGCAGTATTTA.

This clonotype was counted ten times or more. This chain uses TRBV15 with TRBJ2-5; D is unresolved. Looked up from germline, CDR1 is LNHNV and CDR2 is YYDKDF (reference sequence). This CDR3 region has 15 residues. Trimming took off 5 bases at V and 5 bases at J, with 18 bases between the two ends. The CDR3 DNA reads TGTGCCACCAGCTCCTACAGTGAGGTCGGGGAGACCCAGTACTTC. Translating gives CATSSYSEVGETQYF.

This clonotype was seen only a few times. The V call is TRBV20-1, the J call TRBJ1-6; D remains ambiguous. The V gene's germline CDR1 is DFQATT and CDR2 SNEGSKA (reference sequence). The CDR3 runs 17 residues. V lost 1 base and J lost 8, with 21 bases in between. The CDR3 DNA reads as TGCAGTGCTAGAGGTTTGGGCCTCGGACTTAGTTATTCACCCCTCCACTTT. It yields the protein CSARGLGLGLSYSPLHF.

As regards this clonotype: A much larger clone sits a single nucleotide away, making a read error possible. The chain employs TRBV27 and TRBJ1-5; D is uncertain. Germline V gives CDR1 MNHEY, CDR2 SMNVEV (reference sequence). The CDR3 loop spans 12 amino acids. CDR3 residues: CVSSQLNQPQHF. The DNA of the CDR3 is TGTGTCAGCAGTCAGTTAAATCAGCCCCAGCATTTT.

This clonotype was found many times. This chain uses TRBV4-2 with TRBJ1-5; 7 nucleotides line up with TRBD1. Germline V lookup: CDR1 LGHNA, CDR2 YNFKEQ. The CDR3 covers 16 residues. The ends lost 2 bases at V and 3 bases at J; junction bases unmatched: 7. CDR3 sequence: CASSQIVGGPNQPQHF. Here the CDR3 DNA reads TGTGCCAGCAGCCAAATTGTAGGGGGCCCCAATCAGCCCCAGCATTTT.

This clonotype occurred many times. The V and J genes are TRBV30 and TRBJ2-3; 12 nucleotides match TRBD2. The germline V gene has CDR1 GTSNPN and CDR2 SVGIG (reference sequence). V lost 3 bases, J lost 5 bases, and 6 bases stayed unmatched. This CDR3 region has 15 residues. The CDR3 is CAWSLTSGSQDTQYF. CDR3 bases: TGTGCCTGGAGCTTGACTAGCGGGAGTCAAGATACGCAGTATTTT.

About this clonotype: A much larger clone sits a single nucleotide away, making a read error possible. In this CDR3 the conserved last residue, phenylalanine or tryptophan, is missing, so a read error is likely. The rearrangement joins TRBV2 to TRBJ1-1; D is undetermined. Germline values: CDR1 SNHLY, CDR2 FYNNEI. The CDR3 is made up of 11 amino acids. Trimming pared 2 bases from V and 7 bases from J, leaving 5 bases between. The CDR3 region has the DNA TGTGCCAGCAGTGAATTGCTTGAAGCTTTCTCT. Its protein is CASSELLEAFS.

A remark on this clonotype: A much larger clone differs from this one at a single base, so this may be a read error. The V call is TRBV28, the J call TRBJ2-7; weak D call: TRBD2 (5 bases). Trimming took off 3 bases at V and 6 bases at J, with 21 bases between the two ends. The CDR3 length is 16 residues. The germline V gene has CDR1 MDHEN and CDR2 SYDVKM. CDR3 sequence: CASSFDTSGPSCEQYF. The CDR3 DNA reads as TGTGCCAGCAGTTTTGATACTTCGGGTCCTAGCTGCGAGCAGTACTTC. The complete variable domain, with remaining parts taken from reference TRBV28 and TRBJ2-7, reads DVKVTQSSRYLVKRTGEKVFLECVQDMDHENMFWYRQDPGLGLRLIYFSYDVKMKEKGDIPEGYSVSREKKERFSLILESASTNQTSMYLCASSFDTSGPSCEQYFGPGTRLTVT.

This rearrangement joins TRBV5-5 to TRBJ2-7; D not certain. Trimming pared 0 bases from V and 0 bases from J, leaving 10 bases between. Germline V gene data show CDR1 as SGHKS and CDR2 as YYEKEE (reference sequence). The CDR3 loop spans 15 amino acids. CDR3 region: CASSLGARSSYEQYF. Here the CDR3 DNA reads TGTGCCAGCAGCTTGGGGGCAAGGAGCTCCTACGAGCAGTACTTC.

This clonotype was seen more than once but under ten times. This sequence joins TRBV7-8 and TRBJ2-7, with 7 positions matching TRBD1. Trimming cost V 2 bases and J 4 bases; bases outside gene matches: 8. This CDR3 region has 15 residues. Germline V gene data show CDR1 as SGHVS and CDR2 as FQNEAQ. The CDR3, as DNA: TGTGCCAGCAGCTTACTTTTTACAGGGGAATACGAGCAGTACTTC. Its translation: CASSLLFTGEYEQYF. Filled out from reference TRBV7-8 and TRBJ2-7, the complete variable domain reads GAGVSQSPRYKVAKRGQDVALRCDPISGHVSLFWYQQALGQGPEFLTYFQNEAQLDKSGLPSDRFFAERPEGSVSTLKIQRTQQEDSAVYLCASSLLFTGEYEQYFGPGTRLTVT.

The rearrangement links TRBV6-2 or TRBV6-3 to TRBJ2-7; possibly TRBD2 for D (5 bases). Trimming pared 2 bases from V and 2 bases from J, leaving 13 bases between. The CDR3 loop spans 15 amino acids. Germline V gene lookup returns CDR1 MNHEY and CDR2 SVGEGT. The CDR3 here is CASSYVRTHTYEQYF. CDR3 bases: TGTGCCAGCAGTTACGTCCGGACTCATACCTACGAGCAGTACTTC.

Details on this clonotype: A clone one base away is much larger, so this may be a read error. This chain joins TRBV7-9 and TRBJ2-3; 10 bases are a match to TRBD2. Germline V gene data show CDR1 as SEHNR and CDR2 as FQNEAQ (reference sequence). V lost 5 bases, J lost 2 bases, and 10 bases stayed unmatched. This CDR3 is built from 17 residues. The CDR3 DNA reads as TGTGCCAGCAGCCCACCTCCGCTAGCGGGGGTCACAGATACGCAGTATTTT. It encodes CASSPPPLAGVTDTQYF.

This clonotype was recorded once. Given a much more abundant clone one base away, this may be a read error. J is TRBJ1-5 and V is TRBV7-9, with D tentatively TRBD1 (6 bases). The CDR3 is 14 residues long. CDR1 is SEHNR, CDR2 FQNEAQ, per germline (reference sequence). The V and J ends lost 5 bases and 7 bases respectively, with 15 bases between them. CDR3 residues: CASSPPTGGQPQHF. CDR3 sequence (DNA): TGTGCCAGCAGCCCCCCGACAGGCGGCCAGCCCCAGCATTTT.

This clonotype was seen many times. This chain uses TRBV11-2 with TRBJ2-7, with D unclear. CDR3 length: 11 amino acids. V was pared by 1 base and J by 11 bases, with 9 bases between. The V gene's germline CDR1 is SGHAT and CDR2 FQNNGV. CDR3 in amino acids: CASSLGQQEYF. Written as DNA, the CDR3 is TGTGCCAGCAGCTTAGGGCAGCAGGAGTACTTC.

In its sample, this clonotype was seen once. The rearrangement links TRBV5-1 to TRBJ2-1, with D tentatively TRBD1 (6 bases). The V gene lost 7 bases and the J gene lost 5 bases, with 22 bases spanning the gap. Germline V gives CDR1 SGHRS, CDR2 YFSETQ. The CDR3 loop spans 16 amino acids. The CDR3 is CASGWSLTGTNNEQFF. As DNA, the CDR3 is TGCGCCAGCGGCTGGTCCTTGACAGGAACGAACAATGAGCAGTTCTTC. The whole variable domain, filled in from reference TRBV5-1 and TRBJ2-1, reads KAGVTQTPRYLIKTRGQQVTLSCSPISGHRSVSWYQQTPGQGLQFLFEYFSETQRNKGNFPGRFSGRQFSNSRSEMNVSTLELGDSALYLCASGWSLTGTNNEQFFGPGTRLTVL.

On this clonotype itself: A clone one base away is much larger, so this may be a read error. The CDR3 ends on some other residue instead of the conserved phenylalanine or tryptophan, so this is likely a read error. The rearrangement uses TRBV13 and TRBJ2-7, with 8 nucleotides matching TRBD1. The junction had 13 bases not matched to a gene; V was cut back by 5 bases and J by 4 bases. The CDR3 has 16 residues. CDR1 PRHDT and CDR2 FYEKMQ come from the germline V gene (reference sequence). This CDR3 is CASSRPVGQDSYEQYL. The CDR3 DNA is TGTGCCAGCAGCCGCCCCGTGGGACAGGACTCGTACGAGCAGTACCTC.

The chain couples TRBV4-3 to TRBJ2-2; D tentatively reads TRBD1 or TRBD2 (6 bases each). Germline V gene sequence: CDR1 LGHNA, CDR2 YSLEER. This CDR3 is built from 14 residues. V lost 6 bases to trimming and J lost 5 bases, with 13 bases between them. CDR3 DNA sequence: TGCGCCAGCAGGTTGGGGGGCAGTACCGGGGAGCTGTTTTTT. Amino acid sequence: CASRLGGSTGELFF.

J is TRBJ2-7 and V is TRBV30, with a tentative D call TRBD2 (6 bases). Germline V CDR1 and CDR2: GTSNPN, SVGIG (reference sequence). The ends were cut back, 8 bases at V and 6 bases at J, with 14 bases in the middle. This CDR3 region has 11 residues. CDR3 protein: CAGSWGVEQYF. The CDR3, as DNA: TGTGCCGGAAGCTGGGGGGTCGAGCAGTACTTC.

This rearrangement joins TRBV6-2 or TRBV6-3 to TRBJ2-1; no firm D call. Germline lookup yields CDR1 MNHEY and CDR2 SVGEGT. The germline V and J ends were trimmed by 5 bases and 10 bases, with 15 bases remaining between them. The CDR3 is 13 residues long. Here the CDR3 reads CASSDSNFGEQFF. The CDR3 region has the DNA TGTGCCAGCAGTGATAGCAATTTTGGGGAGCAGTTCTTC.

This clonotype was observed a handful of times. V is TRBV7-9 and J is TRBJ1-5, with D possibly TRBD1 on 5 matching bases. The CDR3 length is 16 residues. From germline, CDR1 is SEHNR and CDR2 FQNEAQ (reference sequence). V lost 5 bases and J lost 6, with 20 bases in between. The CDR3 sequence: CASSGEGIVGGQPQHF. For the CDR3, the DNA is TGTGCCAGCAGCGGGGAGGGGATAGTGGGTGGTCAGCCCCAGCATTTT.

The CDR3 sequence: CASSGAGGTSGSTDTQYF. CDR3 in DNA: TGTGCCAGCAGTGGAGCGGGGGGGACTAGCGGGAGCACAGATACGCAGTATTTT. The genes are TRBV2 and TRBJ2-3; TRBD2 aligns across 12 bases. V trimming: 4 bases; J trimming: 0 bases; junction bases outside the gene matches: 8. The germline V gene encodes CDR1 SNHLY and CDR2 FYNNEI. The CDR3 has 18 residues.

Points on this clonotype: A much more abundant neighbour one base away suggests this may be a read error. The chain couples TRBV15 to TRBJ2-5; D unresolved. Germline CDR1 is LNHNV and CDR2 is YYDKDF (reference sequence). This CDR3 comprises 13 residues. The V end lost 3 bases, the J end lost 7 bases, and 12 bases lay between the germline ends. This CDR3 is CATSRSRVVTQYF. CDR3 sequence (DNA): TGTGCCACCAGCAGGTCCCGTGTGGTGACCCAGTACTTC. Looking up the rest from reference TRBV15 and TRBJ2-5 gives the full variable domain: DAMVIQNPRYQVTQFGKPVTLSCSQTLNHNVMYWYQQKSSQAPKLLFHYYDKDFNNEADTPDNFQSRRPNTSFCFLDIRSPGLGDTAMYLCATSRSRVVTQYFGPGTRLLVL.

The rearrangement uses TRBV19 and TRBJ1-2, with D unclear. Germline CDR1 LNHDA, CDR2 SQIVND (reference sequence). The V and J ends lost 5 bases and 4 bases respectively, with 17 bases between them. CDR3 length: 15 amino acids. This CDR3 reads CASSDHTQLSYGYTF. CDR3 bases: TGTGCCAGTAGTGACCATACGCAGCTAAGCTATGGCTACACCTTC.

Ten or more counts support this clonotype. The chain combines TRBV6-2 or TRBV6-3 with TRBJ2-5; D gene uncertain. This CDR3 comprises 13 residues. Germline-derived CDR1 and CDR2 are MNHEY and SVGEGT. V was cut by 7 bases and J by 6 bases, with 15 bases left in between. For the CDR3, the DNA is TGTGCCAGCAATACCGACCGAGGCAAGACCCAGTACTTC. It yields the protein CASNTDRGKTQYF.

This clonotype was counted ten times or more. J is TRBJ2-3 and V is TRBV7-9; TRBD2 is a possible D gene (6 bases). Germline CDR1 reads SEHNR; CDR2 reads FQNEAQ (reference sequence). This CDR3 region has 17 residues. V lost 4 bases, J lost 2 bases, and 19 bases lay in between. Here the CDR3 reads CASSYAPRGPLTDTQYF. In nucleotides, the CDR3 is TGTGCCAGCAGCTATGCTCCGCGGGGCCCTCTCACAGATACGCAGTATTTT.